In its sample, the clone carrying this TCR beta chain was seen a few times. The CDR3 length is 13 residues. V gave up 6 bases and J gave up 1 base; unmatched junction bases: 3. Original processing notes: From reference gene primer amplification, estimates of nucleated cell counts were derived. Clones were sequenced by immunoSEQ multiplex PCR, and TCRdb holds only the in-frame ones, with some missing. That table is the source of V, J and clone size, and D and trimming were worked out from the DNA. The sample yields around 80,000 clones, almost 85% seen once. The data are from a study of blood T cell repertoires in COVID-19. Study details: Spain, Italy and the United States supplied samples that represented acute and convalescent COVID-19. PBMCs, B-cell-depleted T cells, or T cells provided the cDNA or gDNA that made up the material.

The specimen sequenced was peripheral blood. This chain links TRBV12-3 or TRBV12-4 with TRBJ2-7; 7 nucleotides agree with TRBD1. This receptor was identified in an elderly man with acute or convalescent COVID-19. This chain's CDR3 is CASRPGQSYEQYF. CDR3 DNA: TGTGCCAGCAGACCGGGACAGTCCTACGAGCAGTACTTC.